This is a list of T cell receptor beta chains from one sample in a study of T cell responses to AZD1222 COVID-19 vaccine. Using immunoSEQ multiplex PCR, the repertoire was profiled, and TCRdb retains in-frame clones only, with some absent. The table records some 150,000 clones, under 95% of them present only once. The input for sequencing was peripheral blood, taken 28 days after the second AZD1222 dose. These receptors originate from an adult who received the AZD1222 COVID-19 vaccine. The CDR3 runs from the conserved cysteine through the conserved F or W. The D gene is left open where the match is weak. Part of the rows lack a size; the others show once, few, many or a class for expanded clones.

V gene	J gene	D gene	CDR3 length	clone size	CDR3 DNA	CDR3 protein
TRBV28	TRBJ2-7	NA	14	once	TGTGCCAGCACCATATTCTCGGATCCTCCCGAGCAGTACTTC	CASTIFSDPPEQYF
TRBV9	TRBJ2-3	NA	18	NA	TGTGCCAGCAGCCTAGGAGTAACGTTGGGGCTACTCACAGATACGCAGTATTTT	CASSLGVTLGLLTDTQYF
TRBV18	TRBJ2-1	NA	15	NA	TGTGCCAGCTCACCACGGACAGAGCCCTACAATGAGCAGTTCTTC	CASSPRTEPYNEQFF
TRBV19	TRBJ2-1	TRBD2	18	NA	TGTGCCAGTAGTATAGGTAGCGGGAGGTACTCTGTCTACAATGAGCAGTTCTTC	CASSIGSGRYSVYNEQFF
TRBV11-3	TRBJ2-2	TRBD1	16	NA	TGTGCCAGCAGCTTAAGGGACAGGGGGCTAGGCGGGGAGCTGTTTTTT	CASSLRDRGLGGELFF
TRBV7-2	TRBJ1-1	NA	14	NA	TGTGCCAGCAGCTGGGGGGCGGGGAACACTGAAGCTTTCTTT	CASSWGAGNTEAFF
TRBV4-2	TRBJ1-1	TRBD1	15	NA	TGTGCCAGCAGCGCGCAGGGGGCGAGGGACACTGAAGCTTTCTTT	CASSAQGARDTEAFF
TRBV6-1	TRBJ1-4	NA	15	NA	TGTGCCAGCAGTGAATGGGCAGGAACTAATGAAAAACTGTTTTTT	CASSEWAGTNEKLFF
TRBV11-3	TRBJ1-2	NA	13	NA	TGTGCCAGCAGCTTAGTCGCAGGGAGTGGCTACACCTTC	CASSLVAGSGYTF
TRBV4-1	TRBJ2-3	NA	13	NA	TGCGCCAGCAGCCCACCCCTCACAGATACGCAGTATTTT	CASSPPLTDTQYF